This TCR beta chain was recorded in a study of long-term antiretroviral therapy in people with HIV. General study points: Against controls, HIV repertoires showed narrower ranges of CDR3 length.

Samples were assayed with immunoSEQ v3.0 at survey level. The method was immunoSEQ multiplex PCR; TCRdb's version includes in-frame clones alone and lacks a portion of them. Here the sample spans 28,000 or so clones, 80% to 85% being singletons. The CDR3 runs to 17 residues. Germline V lookup: CDR1 SGHAT, CDR2 FQDESV (reference sequence). This clone was seen once. Its antigen remains unknown. At one of its ends the junction is not consistent with the germline gene, which may arise from a read error. Material: unsorted PBMCs, obtained 0.4 years after starting antiretroviral therapy. The chain uses TRBV11-1 and TRBJ2-6; 10 bases map to TRBD1. This TCR was recovered from a man younger than 35 with HIV. CDR3 coding DNA: TGTGCCAGCAGGTTTAGGGGGGCCGGGACAGGGGACAACGTCCTGACTTTC. Encoded protein: CASRFRGAGTGDNVLTF.